Below, 18 T cell receptor beta chains from the same sample are listed, as sequenced in a study of beta chain features in type 1 diabetes. General study results and limits: Significant though moderate, a shortening of TCRB CDR3s appeared in all four CD4+ subsets of Type 1 diabetes patients.

No antigen has been identified for these receptors. The isolated RNA, all of it, was reverse transcribed, so expressed TCRB transcripts were what got sequenced. Produced via immunoSEQ multiplex PCR; TCRdb's table is partial and in-frame only. The repertoire includes more than 95,000 clones, around 15% of them detected once, and approximately 2.5% sits in the top ten. The specimen was central memory CD4+ T cells from blood. The receptors come from a young man with type 1 diabetes.

This clone was counted only a few times. J is TRBJ2-7 and V is TRBV7-9; 11 bases match TRBD2. Looked up from germline, CDR1 is SEHNR and CDR2 is FQNEAQ (reference sequence). The CDR3 is 16 amino acids. CDR3 nucleotides: TGTGACTCTGCCCGCGGGGGACTAGCGGATATCTACGAGCAGTACTTC. The encoded protein is CDSARGGLADIYEQYF. The full variable domain, in which reference TRBV7-9 and TRBJ2-7 provide the parts outside the CDR3, is DTGVSQNPRHKITKRGQNVTFRCDPISEHNRLYWYRQTLGQGPEFLTYFQNEAQLEKSRLLSDRFSAERPKGSFSTLEIQRTEQGDSAMYLCDSARGGLADIYEQYFGPGTRLTVT.

This clone was detected many times. The V gene is TRBV7-2, the J gene TRBJ2-3, with a possible D match to TRBD2 (5 bases). CDR3 length equals 13 residues. CDR1 is SGHTA, CDR2 FQGNSA, per germline. V was pared by 8 bases and J by 2 bases, with 11 bases between. The CDR3 bases are TGTGCCAGCGGCGGGTGGACCACAGATACGCAGTATTTT. It encodes CASGGWTTDTQYF.

Only a few counts were recorded for this clone. CDR3 bases: TGTGCCAGCAGTTTTTTTGCGGGGGCGGCACGAGAGACCCAGTACTTC. Amino acid sequence: CASSFFAGAARETQYF. This sequence joins TRBV28 and TRBJ2-5; perhaps TRBD2 as D (7 bases). This CDR3 has 16 residues. Germline lookup yields CDR1 MDHEN and CDR2 SYDVKM. Trimming shortened V by 3 bases and J by 4 bases, and 18 bases separated the two germline ends.

Ten or more counts support this clone. This chain connects TRBV28 to TRBJ1-2; 11 bases line up with TRBD1. The length of the CDR3 is 14 residues. Per the germline V gene, CDR1 is MDHEN and CDR2 is SYDVKM. V dropped 6 bases and J dropped 5; count of bases not matched to a gene: 5. CDR3 sequence: CASRTGQGVYGYTF. The CDR3 coding sequence is TGTGCCAGCAGGACGGGACAGGGGGTGTATGGCTACACCTTC.

About this clone itself: A junction boundary mismatches the germline segment, possibly from a read error. The genes are TRBV27 and TRBJ2-5; TRBD2 matches at 14 bases. The length of the CDR3 is 17 residues. From germline, CDR1 is MNHEY and CDR2 SMNVEV (reference sequence). The CDR3 spells CARSPRLAGGPRETQYF. As DNA, the CDR3 is TGTGCCCGCAGTCCCCGACTAGCGGGGGGGCCGCGGGAGACCCAGTACTTC.

As regards this clone: The same CDR3 can be traced to other DNA sequences in this sample. The chain recombines TRBV30 with TRBJ2-3; 8 bases are a match to TRBD1. Germline CDR1 is GTSNPN and CDR2 is SVGIG (reference sequence). V lost 3 bases to trimming and J lost 3 bases; unmatched junction nucleotides: 2. This CDR3 is built from 13 residues. The CDR3, as DNA: TGTGCCTGGAGGGACAGGGTGACAGATACGCAGTATTTT. Translation gives CAWRDRVTDTQYF.

Written as DNA, the CDR3 is TGTGCCTGGAGTGTGGACACCCAAGAGACCCAGTACTTC. Protein product: CAWSVDTQETQYF. This sequence joins TRBV30 and TRBJ2-5, with D possibly TRBD1 on 5 matching bases. This CDR3 contains 13 residues. V was shortened by 0 bases and J by 1 base, with 6 bases between the two germline ends. The V gene's germline CDR1 is GTSNPN and CDR2 SVGIG (reference sequence).

This clone was seen only a few times. The gene calls are TRBV2 and TRBJ1-4, with 7 bases lining up with TRBD1. This CDR3 spans 14 amino acids. The J segment lost 0 bases and the V segment lost 8 bases, leaving 3 bases of the junction unmatched. Germline V lookup: CDR1 SNHLY, CDR2 FYNNEI. The DNA for the CDR3 is TGTGCCAGCGGACAGGCTGCAACTAATGAAAAACTGTTTTTT. Its protein is CASGQAATNEKLFF.

V is TRBV7-2 and J is TRBJ2-3; no reliable D call. The CDR3 covers 16 residues. Deletions cut 3 bases from V and 2 bases from J, with 15 bases between. Germline V gene sequence: CDR1 SGHTA, CDR2 FQGNSA. The CDR3 nucleotides are TGTGCCAGCAGCTTTCTCGGTATGACCAACACAGATACGCAGTATTTT. Protein product: CASSFLGMTNTDTQYF.

This clone was detected a few times. The gene calls are TRBV7-8 and TRBJ2-6; TRBD1 agrees at 12 bases. Trimming cost V 5 bases and J 2 bases; bases outside gene matches: 10. CDR1 and CDR2 from the germline V gene are SGHVS and FQNEAQ. CDR3 length: 19 residues. CDR3 coding DNA: TGTGCCAGCAGCCCCCACCGGGACAGGGGGCCCACTGGGGCCAACGTCCTGACTTTC. It is translated as CASSPHRDRGPTGANVLTF.

This clone has a count of ten or more. The genes are TRBV6-6 and TRBJ2-7, with 9 positions matching TRBD2. CDR1 MNHNY and CDR2 SVGAGI come from the germline V gene (reference sequence). The CDR3 has 13 residues. V lost 7 bases, J lost 7 bases, and 8 bases stayed unmatched. The CDR3 here is CASIPSGAGEQYF. As DNA, the CDR3 is TGTGCCAGCATACCTAGCGGGGCGGGGGAGCAGTACTTC.

The rearrangement links TRBV6-5 to TRBJ2-2; D remains unclear. The CDR3 has 11 amino acids. Trimming pared 4 bases from V and 6 bases from J, leaving 3 bases between. CDR1 MNHEY and CDR2 SVGAGI come from the germline V gene. In DNA, the CDR3 is TGTGCCAGCAGTTCCCCCGGGGAGCTGTTTTTT. Translation: CASSSPGELFF.

The rearrangement uses TRBV4-3 and TRBJ2-6; D may be TRBD2 (5 bases). The V gene's germline CDR1 is LGHNA and CDR2 YSLEER. V lost 0 bases to trimming and J lost 1 base, with 7 bases between them. The CDR3 totals 16 residues. CDR3 sequence (DNA): TGCGCCAGCAGCCAAGATGGGAGATCTGGGGCCAACGTCCTGACTTTC. It encodes CASSQDGRSGANVLTF.

This clone was counted a single time. The chain uses TRBV11-1 and TRBJ2-5; 8 bases are a match to TRBD1. CDR1 SGHAT and CDR2 FQDESV come from the germline V gene (reference sequence). J gave up 4 bases and V 5 bases, and 9 bases lay outside the gene matches. This CDR3 spans 15 amino acids. CDR3 nucleotides: TGTGCCAGCAGCCCCGGACCACAGGGGGGAGAGACCCAGTACTTC. Protein: CASSPGPQGGETQYF.

This clone was counted a few times. This rearrangement joins TRBV25-1 to TRBJ2-5; perhaps TRBD2 as D (6 bases). The CDR3 has 14 amino acids. V lost 1 base and J lost 1, with 7 bases in between. CDR1 and CDR2 (germline): MGHDK, SYGVNS. CDR3 bases: TGTGCCAGCAGTGAATCCGGGGGCCAAGAGACCCAGTACTTC. It encodes CASSESGGQETQYF.

The chain uses TRBV6-5 and TRBJ2-1, with D maybe TRBD1 (6 bases). CDR1 is MNHEY and CDR2 is SVGAGI in the germline V gene. V lost 6 bases and J 4 bases, leaving 10 bases between the germline ends. This CDR3 region has 13 residues. The CDR3: CASSSTGYNEQFF. Written as DNA, the CDR3 is TGTGCCAGCAGCTCCACAGGGTACAATGAGCAGTTCTTC.

This clone was detected a few times. The V gene is TRBV30, the J gene TRBJ2-3; no clear D gene. V lost 0 bases to trimming and J lost 0 bases, with 13 bases between them. CDR3 length: 16 residues. CDR1 and CDR2 from the germline V gene are GTSNPN and SVGIG (reference sequence). The CDR3 reads CAWSVRARRSTDTQYF. In nucleotides, the CDR3 is TGTGCCTGGAGTGTAAGGGCACGTAGGAGCACAGATACGCAGTATTTT.

This clone was seen a handful of times. The gene calls are TRBV5-1 and TRBJ2-6, with D hard to call. The germline gives CDR1 SGHRS, CDR2 YFSETQ. The CDR3 is made up of 15 amino acids. V was pared by 4 bases and J by 0 bases, with 8 bases between. CDR3 sequence (DNA): TGCGCCAGCAGCGTACAGAGCTCTGGGGCCAACGTCCTGACTTTC. As protein: CASSVQSSGANVLTF.